These 17 T cell receptor beta chains were all obtained from the same sample, sequenced in a study of vaccination effects on CD4 cells after COVID-19 (dated 2022 in TCRdb). To prepare the library, the immunoSEQ multiplex PCR assay was applied. TCRdb's version of the immuneACCESS table is confined to in-frame rearrangements and falls short of the full clone set. An unresolved V gene accounts for under half of the shortfall where checked; the remainder is of unknown origin. This sample lists 45,000 to 60,000 clones; about 83% were detected once. The ten top clones hold approximately 2.8% of the sample. The antigens for these receptors are not known. After more than nine days of culture, CD4+ T cells were isolated with the EasySep CD4+ T cell isolation kit. Material: CD4+ T cells from PBMCs cultured without peptide, obtained before COVID-19 vaccination. The receptors shown here come from a human donor who received a COVID-19 vaccine.

This clone appeared a few times. The V gene is TRBV20-1, the J gene TRBJ1-5; no reliable D call. The V end was cut by 1 base, the J end by 8 bases, with 6 bases between. Germline V gives CDR1 DFQATT, CDR2 SNEGSKA (reference sequence). The CDR3 is 11 residues long. The CDR3 DNA reads as TGCAGTGCTAGAGTCGGGGAGCCCCAGCATTTT. This gives the protein CSARVGEPQHF.

In the case of this clone: One junction end does not reproduce the germline sequence, and a read error may be involved. The chain combines TRBV19 with TRBJ2-3; D is uncertain. CDR1 LNHDA and CDR2 SQIVND come from the germline V gene (reference sequence). This CDR3 has 12 residues. The CDR3 DNA reads as TGTGCCAGTAGCATAGGTCCAGATACGCAGTATTTT. This codes for CASSIGPDTQYF.

In its sample, this clone was seen once. The chain couples TRBV6-5 to TRBJ2-7; 10 bases are shared with TRBD1. The CDR3 sequence is 15 residues long. J gave up 6 bases and V 8 bases, and 13 bases lay outside the gene matches. CDR1 and CDR2 from the germline V gene are MNHEY and SVGAGI. The chain's CDR3 is CASSRGTGDSSEQYV. CDR3 sequence (DNA): TGTGCCAGCTCCCGAGGGACAGGGGATTCGTCCGAGCAGTACGTC.

The chain combines TRBV28 with TRBJ2-5; D could derive from TRBD1 or TRBD2 (5 bases each). Germline V gene lookup returns CDR1 MDHEN and CDR2 SYDVKM. The CDR3 sequence is 15 residues long. V shed 6 bases and J shed 1 base, with 15 bases lying between them. CDR3 bases: TGTGCCAGCAGGGCTACCGGGACCTCCCAAGAGACCCAGTACTTC. It encodes CASRATGTSQETQYF.

This clone was seen a handful of times. The rearrangement uses TRBV7-9 and TRBJ1-2; possibly TRBD1 for D (5 bases). V was pared by 5 bases and J by 1 base, with 11 bases between. CDR1 and CDR2 (germline): SEHNR, FQNEAQ (reference sequence). This CDR3 spans 14 amino acids. The CDR3 region has the DNA TGTGCCAGCAGCAGAATGACAGTTAACTATGGCTACACCTTC. Translation gives CASSRMTVNYGYTF.

The chain recombines TRBV18 with TRBJ2-5, with TRBD2 as a possible D gene (6 bases). V was pared by 0 bases and J by 1 base, with 9 bases between. This CDR3 has 15 residues. Germline V CDR1 and CDR2: KGHSH, LQKENI. CDR3 sequence (DNA): TGTGCCAGCTCACCACCGGCCGGGGGCCAAGAGACCCAGTACTTC. As protein: CASSPPAGGQETQYF.

This clone appeared a few times. The rearrangement links TRBV29-1 to TRBJ2-7; TRBD1 might be the D (6 bases). This CDR3 has 8 amino acids. Looked up from germline, CDR1 is SQVTM and CDR2 is ANQGSEA. CDR3 DNA sequence: TGCAGCGTTGCGAGGACAGCTGTC. Translated: CSVARTAV.

V and J are TRBV5-1 and TRBJ2-3, with 8 nucleotides matching TRBD1. Germline V gene sequence: CDR1 SGHRS, CDR2 YFSETQ. The CDR3 loop spans 15 amino acids. The J segment lost 0 bases and the V segment lost 4 bases, leaving 4 bases of the junction unmatched. CDR3 in DNA: TGCGCCAGCAGCGGGGGACAGGCGAGCACAGATACGCAGTATTTT. Residues: CASSGGQASTDTQYF. Complete variable domain (other parts from reference TRBV5-1 and TRBJ2-3): KAGVTQTPRYLIKTRGQQVTLSCSPISGHRSVSWYQQTPGQGLQFLFEYFSETQRNKGNFPGRFSGRQFSNSRSEMNVSTLELGDSALYLCASSGGQASTDTQYFGPGTRLTVL.

The J gene is TRBJ1-6, the V gene TRBV3-1 (or the pseudogene TRBV3-2); D remains ambiguous. The ends were cut back, 2 bases at V and 13 bases at J, with 9 bases in the middle. This CDR3 region has 12 residues. CDR1 and CDR2 from the germline V gene are LGHDT and YNNKEL (reference sequence). The CDR3 loop reads CASSQMGLPLHF. Written as DNA, the CDR3 is TGTGCCAGCAGCCAAATGGGTCTTCCCCTCCACTTT.

The chain couples TRBV3-1 (or the pseudogene TRBV3-2) to TRBJ2-5; 9 nucleotides align to TRBD1. Germline lookup yields CDR1 LGHDT and CDR2 YNNKEL (reference sequence). The CDR3 runs 14 residues. V lost 6 bases, J lost 1 base, and 3 bases stayed unmatched. This chain's CDR3 is CASRPTGGQETQYF. DNA for the CDR3: TGTGCCAGCAGGCCGACAGGGGGCCAAGAGACCCAGTACTTC.

In its sample, this clone was seen a few times. The chain is built from TRBV5-1 and TRBJ1-6; D is possibly TRBD1 (5 bases). Germline V gene lookup returns CDR1 SGHRS and CDR2 YFSETQ. The V end lost 0 bases, the J end lost 7 bases, and 14 bases lay between the germline ends. This CDR3 is 16 amino acids long. This CDR3 reads CASSLAFGGFNSPLHF. In nucleotides, the CDR3 is TGCGCCAGCAGCTTGGCCTTTGGGGGGTTCAATTCACCCCTCCACTTT.

J is TRBJ2-1 and V is TRBV2; D unresolved. CDR1 and CDR2 (germline): SNHLY, FYNNEI. Between the trimmed V and J ends, which lost 6 bases and 13 bases, there was a span of 13 bases. The length of the CDR3 is 11 residues. DNA of the CDR3: TGTGCCAGCAGGGTAGGGAACTCACAGTTCTTC. Translation gives CASRVGNSQFF.

The V call is TRBV4-2, the J call TRBJ2-3; 9 bases map to TRBD1. The CDR3 is made up of 17 amino acids. Trimming cost V 3 bases and J 5 bases; bases outside gene matches: 12. CDR1 is LGHNA and CDR2 is YNFKEQ in the germline V gene. CDR3 loop: CASSQLAGQGIGDTQYF. The CDR3 region has the DNA TGTGCCAGCAGCCAGCTCGCGGGACAGGGTATTGGAGATACGCAGTATTTT.

In this sample, this clone turned up a few times. This chain links TRBV19 with TRBJ2-2; a weak D match, TRBD2 (7 bases). The CDR3 has 14 amino acids. Germline V CDR1 and CDR2: LNHDA, SQIVND (reference sequence). Trimming pared 3 bases from V and 3 bases from J, leaving 8 bases between. The CDR3 protein is CASSMGGHTGELFF. CDR3 nucleotides: TGTGCCAGTAGTATGGGGGGGCACACCGGGGAGCTGTTTTTT.

The chain links TRBV2 to TRBJ2-7; 10 nucleotides align to TRBD2. Germline V gives CDR1 SNHLY, CDR2 FYNNEI. With 7 bases clipped from V and 4 bases from J, the junction kept 4 bases outside the gene matches. The CDR3 is made up of 13 amino acids. For the CDR3, the DNA is TGTGCCAGCACCGTAGCGGGGGGTTACGAGCAGTACGTC. This translates into CASTVAGGYEQYV.

The chain has TRBV4-1 and TRBJ2-5, with D uncertain. The CDR3 has 13 residues. Trimming took 1 base from V and 5 from J, leaving 8 bases between them. Germline CDR1 reads MGHRA; CDR2 reads YSYEKL. The chain's CDR3 is CASSQVLGETQYF. The CDR3 DNA is TGCGCCAGCAGCCAAGTTTTAGGGGAGACCCAGTACTTC.

The rearrangement uses TRBV11-2 and TRBJ2-5; tentative D call: TRBD2 (7 bases). V shed 1 base and J shed 5 bases, with 11 bases lying between them. The germline CDR1 and CDR2 sequences are SGHAT and FQNNGV. The CDR3 is made up of 14 amino acids. The CDR3 nucleotides are TGTGCCAGCAGCTTAGGGGGGGGCCGGGAGACCCAGTACTTC. Translating it yields CASSLGGGRETQYF.